This record concerns one T cell receptor beta chain sequence. Its antigen remains undetermined. Per-nucleotide qualities are absent, and no much larger clonotype sits a single base away. The trial excluded patients who had a history of autoimmune disease or were on systemic immunosuppression. Peripheral blood for TCR sequencing was collected from all dose cohorts at baseline, on cycle 4 day 1, and on cycle 7 day 1. Samples were obtained from an open-label, multicenter, first-in-human phase I dose-escalation trial of ivuxolimab. Adults with locally advanced or metastatic melanoma, renal cell, hepatocellular, or head and neck squamous cell carcinoma were enrolled in the trial. Before TCR sequencing, CD4+ T cells and CD8+ T cells from peripheral blood were sorted into separate populations. The CDR3 contains 13 residues, cysteine and phenylalanine counted. The kept DNA is CDR3 alone, 39 bases in frame from the first base. Trimming removed 0 bases from V and 7 bases from J, leaving 7 bases between the germline ends. From a lookup of the germline V gene (reference sequence), CDR1 and CDR2 are MNHEY and SMNVEV.

This sample stems from a study of OX40 agonist ivuxolimab in advanced cancers. Some background on the complete study: Ivuxolimab, which targeted the costimulatory receptor OX40 (CD134), was an agonistic, fully human IgG2 monoclonal antibody. Prior anti-PD-1, anti-PD-L1 or anti-CTLA-4 therapy was permitted, and checkpoint inhibitors had been received by about two fifths of dose-escalation patients. Intravenous ivuxolimab was administered to patients every 2 weeks at six dose levels: 0.01, 0.1, 0.3, 1.5, 3 and 10 mg/kg. The dose-escalation cohort was over 70% male with a mean age of about 65 years, ranging from roughly 23 to 90. Of the roughly 50 dose-escalation patients, hepatocellular carcinoma was present in approximately 20, melanoma in roughly 15, renal cell carcinoma in 9 and head and neck cancer in 9. Partial responses occurred in three dose-escalation patients, of whom one had hepatocellular carcinoma and two had cutaneous melanoma. The paper describes the monotherapy dose-escalation part (N ≈ 50 patients) of the phase I trial of ivuxolimab. The point of sequencing TCRbeta in the periphery was to test whether ivuxolimab changed TCR sequence diversity and drove clonal T-cell expansion.

To sequence the TCRbeta CDR3 region, genomic DNA was isolated from the sorted cells. The immunoSEQ Assay was used to sequence the TCRbeta CDR3 regions. This is the immuneACCESS table as TCRdb keeps it, with only in-frame sequences that have V and J called. A part of the clones is gone; compared with another copy, unresolved V genes explain less than half, and the rest is unexplained. A total of approximately 82,000 clones appear in this sample, roughly 89% of them only once. The ten largest clonotypes hold 0.55% to 0.75% of the sample. Study-level results and caveats: In the 0.1-3.0 mg/kg groups, partial responders had among the lowest normalized peripheral clonal expansion, particularly in CD8+ T cells. At doses of 0.1 to 3.0 mg/kg, clonal expansion of both CD4+ and CD8+ T cells in blood was seen between baseline and week 6. On average, CD8+ T cells showed more expanded clones than CD4+ T cells after ivuxolimab. Antigen specificity was not determined for the clonally expanded peripheral T cells. Low levels of normalized T-cell clonal expansion were also shown by some nonresponding patients.

This TCR was recovered from an adult with an advanced solid tumor such as melanoma, head and neck, liver or kidney cancer. The chain is made from TRBV27 and TRBJ1-5; no D segment can be confidently identified. Sequencing was performed on CD4+ or CD8+ T cells sorted from blood, taken in a trial of the OX40 agonist ivuxolimab. In nucleotides, the sequence is TGTGCCAGCAGTTTATCCCGGGAACAGCCCCAGCATTTT. Its protein reads: CASSLSREQPQHF.